Listed below are T cell receptor beta chains from one sample, sequenced in a study of blood T cells in healthy people across ages. TCRdb ran MiXCR on the 5' RACE reads and lists one entry per CDR3 protein. The sample consists of about 1.1 million distinct CDR3 sequences, approximately 38% of them appearing once. Sequencing was carried out using blood. The receptors originated from a man younger than 30 in good health. CDR3s leave out the opening cysteine and the closing phenylalanine or tryptophan. Each record gives: J gene, V gene, CDR3 protein.

J: TRBJ1-1
V: TRBV2
CDR3: ASRGTTGAGTEAF

J: TRBJ1-1
V: TRBV7-2
CDR3: ASSLVGGAVFGNTEAF

J: TRBJ2-3
V: TRBV2
CDR3: ATYSTDTQY

J: TRBJ1-1
V: TRBV7-9
CDR3: ASSFYSWTGGTEAF

J: TRBJ2-7
V: TRBV20-1
CDR3: SANRDNLYEQY

J: TRBJ1-5
V: TRBV20-1
CDR3: SAGGGGDYSNQPQH

J: TRBJ2-1
V: TRBV27
CDR3: ASSLGSGTPYNEQF

J: TRBJ2-1
V: TRBV4-3
CDR3: ASSQVQGETIDEQF

J: TRBJ2-2
V: TRBV7-3
CDR3: ASSLSSGETGELF

J: TRBJ1-2
V: TRBV20-1
CDR3: SASRQNYGYT

J: TRBJ2-2
V: TRBV7-9
CDR3: ASIPGARNTGELF

J: TRBJ2-2
V: TRBV4-3
CDR3: ASSHKGQNTGELF

J: TRBJ1-2
V: TRBV2
CDR3: ASRAGTGDLYGYT

J: TRBJ2-3
V: TRBV5-1
CDR3: ASGRRAGSTDTQY

J: TRBJ2-1
V: TRBV5-1
CDR3: ASSVGGQGGQIEQF

J: TRBJ2-3
V: TRBV28
CDR3: ASSLRGRGADTQY

J: TRBJ2-1
V: TRBV12-5
CDR3: ASGTGMNEQF

J: TRBJ2-1
V: TRBV7-9
CDR3: ASSSPKDRGYNEQF

J: TRBJ1-1
V: TRBV27
CDR3: ASGITGGLNTEAF

J: TRBJ1-5
V: TRBV15
CDR3: ATSRDPGNQPQH

J: TRBJ1-2
V: TRBV20-1
CDR3: SARDRSQFSNYGYT

J: TRBJ2-1
V: TRBV6-6
CDR3: ASGPYSGTEQF